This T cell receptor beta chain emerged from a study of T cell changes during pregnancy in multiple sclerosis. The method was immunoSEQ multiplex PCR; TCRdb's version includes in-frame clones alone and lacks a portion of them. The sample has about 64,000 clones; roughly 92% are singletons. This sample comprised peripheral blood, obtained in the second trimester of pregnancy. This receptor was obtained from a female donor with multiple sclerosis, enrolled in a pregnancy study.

CDR3 loop: CASSMGPYNEQFF. CDR3 DNA sequence: TGTGCCAGCAGTATGGGGCCCTACAATGAGCAGTTCTTC. The V and J genes are TRBV6-5 and TRBJ2-1, with D perhaps TRBD1 (5 bases). The CDR3 spans 13 residues. V shed 5 bases and J shed 2 bases, with 7 bases lying between them. Looked up from germline, CDR1 is MNHEY and CDR2 is SVGAGI.